In this sample, the clone carrying this T cell receptor beta chain turned up a few times. Antigen specificity is unknown. These data originate in a study of T cell repertoires in ileal Crohn's disease. Turning to the study itself: Operated complications were stricturing disease (roughly 60%) and penetrating disease (around 39%). Thiopurines (approximately 10) or anti-TNF agents (approximately 20) were given postoperatively to about half.

Study results and caveats: High-frequency clones were more common in sorted CD8 than CD4 cells.

Approximately 500 nanograms of biopsy DNA per sample underwent TCRB immunosequencing. The assay was immunoSEQ multiplex PCR, and TCRdb's table has in-frame clones only and misses some. The sample includes 30,000 or so clones, roughly 81% of them seen just once. The source of this sequence is an adult with Crohn's disease. Material for sequencing was ileal tissue.

CDR3 region: CASSQQGENTEAFF. CDR3 DNA: TGTGCCAGCTCCCAACAGGGAGAGAACACTGAAGCTTTCTTT. V is TRBV18 and J is TRBJ1-1; the D gene is possibly TRBD1 (6 bases). With 6 bases removed from V and 1 base from J, the gap between germline ends came to 12 bases. Germline-derived CDR1 and CDR2 are KGHSH and LQKENI. The CDR3 has 14 amino acids.